One T cell receptor (beta chain) is described in this entry. Antigen specificity is unknown. The sample is drawn from a study of OX40 agonist ivuxolimab in advanced cancers. Clones were read by immunoSEQ multiplex PCR, and TCRdb kept only the in-frame ones, dropping some. In the table there are around 35,000 clones, around 89% of which are singletons. Unmatched junction bases numbered 8, after V lost 2 bases and J lost 4 bases. This CDR3 has 16 amino acids. CDR1 and CDR2 from the germline V gene are SGHRS and YFSETQ. The study, taken as a whole, reports: Clonal expansion from baseline to week 6 occurred in both CD4+ and CD8+ T cells.

The sample was CD4+ or CD8+ T cells sorted from blood, taken in a trial of the OX40 agonist ivuxolimab. The chain has TRBV5-1 and TRBJ2-3, with 9 bases identical to TRBD2. This sequence originates from an adult with an advanced solid tumor such as melanoma, head and neck, liver or kidney cancer. CDR3: CASSFTSGQGADTQYF. CDR3 nucleotide sequence: TGCGCCAGCAGCTTTACTAGCGGGCAGGGGGCAGATACGCAGTATTTT.